This T cell receptor (beta chain) was captured in a study of T cell responses to AZD1222 COVID-19 vaccine. Some clones are missing from TCRdb's copy, which holds only in-frame ones; the method was immunoSEQ multiplex PCR. The sample consists of 150,000 to 200,000 clones, 85% to 95% of them appearing once. Overall study findings and caveats: Among spike-specific TCRs, nearly half reportedly target unmutated variant regions.

Concerning this clone itself: Antigen: not known.

Germline V gene sequence: CDR1 LNHDA, CDR2 SQIVND (reference sequence). Trimming took 4 bases from V and 9 from J, leaving 28 bases between them. This CDR3 has 18 residues. This sequence joins TRBV19 and TRBJ2-1; no firm D call. This specimen consisted of peripheral blood, obtained on day 0 of AZD1222 vaccination. The receptor was isolated from an adult in good health. The CDR3 protein is CASSTPSRTPFGRGEQFF. The CDR3 DNA is TGTGCCAGTAGTACCCCATCCCGGACCCCATTTGGTAGAGGTGAGCAGTTCTTC.